This T cell receptor (beta chain) was retrieved from a study of radiation and T cells in renal cell carcinoma. Across the whole study: Nephrectomy followed 15 Gy stereotactic body radiation by 4 weeks.

Noted time point: blood 2 weeks post-SBRT. The treatment is: 15 Gy SBRT to primary tumor, nephrectomy 4 weeks later. Radiation-treated patients gave blood at baseline, week 2 and week 4. The tumor was a clear cell renal cell carcinoma. The repertoire was sequenced with immunoSEQ multiplex PCR; TCRdb's copy has only in-frame clones and lacks some. The table records 120,000 or so clones, 88% of them present only once. The CDR3 extends over 13 amino acids. Between the trimmed V and J ends, which lost 5 bases and 8 bases, there was a span of 15 bases. From germline, CDR1 is MDHEN and CDR2 SYDVKM. Study-wide results and limits: From baseline, blood top tumor clonotypes peaked at 2 weeks post-radiation.

As concerns this clone: Its antigen is still unknown.

This sequence was found in a woman in her 70s with renal cell carcinoma. The sample in question was blood, obtained from a patient whose treatment included radiotherapy and nephrectomy. The chain is built from TRBV28 and TRBJ1-2; D unclear. The CDR3 DNA reads TGTGCCAGCAGTCGAGTGAGGTTGGGAGGCTACACCTTC. Encoded protein: CASSRVRLGGYTF.